The 8 T cell receptor beta chains listed next were all sequenced from one sample in a study of T cell clones after liver transplantation. The protocol was immunoSEQ multiplex PCR, while the TCRdb copy is restricted to in-frame clones and leaves out a portion. The table records several thousand clones, about 80% of them present only once. The starting material was CD8+ T cells from blood, obtained 24 months after liver transplant. These receptors were taken from a human patient who received a liver transplant. Some T cells may be graft donor cells.

The rearrangement links TRBV7-2 to TRBJ2-5; 9 nucleotides line up with TRBD2. Trimming removed 7 bases from V and 5 bases from J; junction bases left unmatched: 8. The CDR3 totals 14 residues. Germline CDR1 is SGHTA and CDR2 is FQGNSA. The CDR3 DNA reads as TGTGCCAGCAATAGCGGGAGACCCGGGGAGACCCAGTACTTC. Translation: CASNSGRPGETQYF.

J is TRBJ2-7 and V is TRBV9; TRBD1 matches 7 bases. Losses at the gene ends were 3 bases for V and 0 bases for J; bases not matched to a gene: 6. The length of the CDR3 is 15 residues. Germline CDR1 and CDR2: SGDLS and YYNGEE. The CDR3 region has the DNA TGTGCCAGCAGCGCCGGGACAGCTGCCTCCTACGAGCAGTACTTC. It is translated as CASSAGTAASYEQYF.

The chain employs TRBV19 and TRBJ1-5; D is unresolved. CDR3 length: 14 residues. Trimming cost V 3 bases and J 4 bases, with 10 bases left between them. Per germline, CDR1 LNHDA and CDR2 SQIVND (reference sequence). CDR3: CASSMGNGNQPQHF. The CDR3 nucleotides read TGTGCCAGTAGTATGGGAAACGGGAATCAGCCCCAGCATTTT.

The chain carries TRBV7-9 and TRBJ1-5, with D uncertain. Germline lookup yields CDR1 SEHNR and CDR2 FQNEAQ (reference sequence). This CDR3 is 15 amino acids long. V dropped 5 bases and J dropped 1 base, with 12 bases sitting between them. In DNA, the CDR3 is TGTGCCAGCAGCCCACGCGGAAACAGCAATCAGCCCCAGCATTTT. Its translation: CASSPRGNSNQPQHF. Together with reference TRBV7-9 and TRBJ1-5, the CDR3 gives the full variable domain: DTGVSQNPRHKITKRGQNVTFRCDPISEHNRLYWYRQTLGQGPEFLTYFQNEAQLEKSRLLSDRFSAERPKGSFSTLEIQRTEQGDSAMYLCASSPRGNSNQPQHFGDGTRLSIL.

The chain uses TRBV4-3 and TRBJ1-6; 8 nucleotides match TRBD1. Germline V gives CDR1 LGHNA, CDR2 YSLEER. The V and J ends lost 1 base and 9 bases, in that order; junction bases with no gene match: 8. This CDR3 region has 16 residues. In DNA, the CDR3 is TGCGCCAGCAGCCAAGGGTCCGGGACAGGACGTTCACCCCTCCACTTT. Amino acid sequence: CASSQGSGTGRSPLHF.

The chain employs TRBV9 and TRBJ2-1; tentatively, D is TRBD1 or TRBD2 (6 bases each). The CDR3 has 14 amino acids. The germline CDR1 and CDR2 sequences are SGDLS and YYNGEE. Trimming left V 3 bases short and J 15 bases short, with 22 bases between. In nucleotides, the CDR3 is TGTGCCAGCAGCGGGGCTTCCGGGGGCGATTGTCCGTTCTTC. This encodes CASSGASGGDCPFF.

The V call is TRBV13, the J call TRBJ1-1; TRBD1 is a possible D gene (5 bases). The V end lost 2 bases, the J end lost 0 bases, and 10 bases lay between the germline ends. Germline V gene sequence: CDR1 PRHDT, CDR2 FYEKMQ (reference sequence). This CDR3 has 15 residues. The CDR3 DNA follows: TGTGCCAGCAGCTTATCCGGGACCCTGAACACTGAAGCTTTCTTT. It yields the protein CASSLSGTLNTEAFF.

The chain recombines TRBV6-5 with TRBJ2-5; D ambiguous. Germline values: CDR1 MNHEY, CDR2 SVGAGI. The CDR3 loop spans 13 amino acids. With 4 bases removed from V and 1 base from J, the gap between germline ends came to 7 bases. CDR3 region: CASSLGSQETQYF. The CDR3 nucleotides are TGTGCCAGCAGTTTGGGCAGCCAAGAGACCCAGTACTTC.